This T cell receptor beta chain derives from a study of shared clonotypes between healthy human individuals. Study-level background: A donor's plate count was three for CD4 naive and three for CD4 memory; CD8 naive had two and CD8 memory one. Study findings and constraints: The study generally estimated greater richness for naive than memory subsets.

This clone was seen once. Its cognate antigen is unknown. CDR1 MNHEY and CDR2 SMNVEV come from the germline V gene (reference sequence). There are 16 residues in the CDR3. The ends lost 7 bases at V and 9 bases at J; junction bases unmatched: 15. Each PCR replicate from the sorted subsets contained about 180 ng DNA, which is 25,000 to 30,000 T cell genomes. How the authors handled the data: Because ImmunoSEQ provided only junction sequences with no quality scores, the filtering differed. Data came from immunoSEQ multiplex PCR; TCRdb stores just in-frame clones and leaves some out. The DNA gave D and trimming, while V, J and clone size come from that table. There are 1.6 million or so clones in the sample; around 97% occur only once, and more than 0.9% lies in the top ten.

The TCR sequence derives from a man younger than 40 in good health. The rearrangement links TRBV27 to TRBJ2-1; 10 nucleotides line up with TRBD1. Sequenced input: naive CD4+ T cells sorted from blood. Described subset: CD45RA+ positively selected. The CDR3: CASTRRDRGSRGEQFF. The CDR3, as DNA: TGTGCCAGCACCCGCCGGGACAGGGGTTCCCGGGGTGAGCAGTTCTTC.